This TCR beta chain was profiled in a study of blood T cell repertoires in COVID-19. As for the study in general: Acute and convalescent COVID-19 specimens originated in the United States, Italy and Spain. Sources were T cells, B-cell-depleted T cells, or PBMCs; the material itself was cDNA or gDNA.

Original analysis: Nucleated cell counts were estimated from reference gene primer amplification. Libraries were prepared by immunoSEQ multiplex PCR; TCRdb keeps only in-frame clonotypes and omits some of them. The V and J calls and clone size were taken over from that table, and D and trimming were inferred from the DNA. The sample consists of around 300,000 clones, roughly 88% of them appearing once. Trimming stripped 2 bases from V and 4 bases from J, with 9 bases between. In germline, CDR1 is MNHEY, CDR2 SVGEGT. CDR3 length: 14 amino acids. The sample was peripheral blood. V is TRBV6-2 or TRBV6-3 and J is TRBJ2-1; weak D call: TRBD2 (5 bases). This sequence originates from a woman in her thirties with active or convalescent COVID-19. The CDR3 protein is CASSYERRYNEQFF. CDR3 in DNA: TGTGCCAGCAGTTACGAAAGGAGGTACAATGAGCAGTTCTTC.